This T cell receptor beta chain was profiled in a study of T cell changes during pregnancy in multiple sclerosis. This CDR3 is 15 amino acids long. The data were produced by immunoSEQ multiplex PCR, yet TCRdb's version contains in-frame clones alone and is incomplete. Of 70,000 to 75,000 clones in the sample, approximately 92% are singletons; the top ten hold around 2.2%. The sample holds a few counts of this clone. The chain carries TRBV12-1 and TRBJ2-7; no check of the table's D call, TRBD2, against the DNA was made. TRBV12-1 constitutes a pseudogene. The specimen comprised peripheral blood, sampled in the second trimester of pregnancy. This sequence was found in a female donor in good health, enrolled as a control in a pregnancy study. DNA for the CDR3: TGTGCCAGCAGCTATACTAGCTTATTCCTCCACGAGCAGTACTTC. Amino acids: CASSYTSLFLHEQYF.